One sample yielded the 21 T cell receptor beta chains listed below, sequenced in a study of human T cells and chemical hapten exposure. MiXCR, applied by TCRdb to the RACE reads, yields one record per CDR3 protein. The data show 150,000 to 200,000 distinct CDR3 sequences, about 14% seen once. Specified time point: patch test 1, 2 weeks after DPC sensitization. As to treatment: therapeutic diphenylcyclopropenone sensitization with weekly scalp DPC. Sequencing used whole blood, obtained in connection with sensitization to the hapten diphenylcyclopropenone (DPC). All receptors come from a woman aged 25 to 39 with alopecia areata. Some clones in this sample may be carry-over from other donors' samples.

This sequence joins TRBV9 and TRBJ2-1; 7 nucleotides agree with TRBD2. The ends lost 0 bases at V and 3 bases at J; junction bases unmatched: 9. The V gene's germline CDR1 is SGDLS and CDR2 YYNGEE. The CDR3 loop spans 17 amino acids. The CDR3 here is CASSVAPSGGLYNEQFF. CDR3 coding DNA: TGTGCCAGCAGCGTAGCGCCTAGCGGAGGACTCTACAATGAGCAGTTCTTC.

This clonotype came up many times. The gene calls are TRBV11-2 and TRBJ2-3, with D unresolved. Trimming removed 5 bases at V and 0 bases at J, with 9 bases between. The CDR3 has 14 residues. Germline CDR1 SGHAT, CDR2 FQNNGV. Here the CDR3 reads CASSTRLSTDTQYF. CDR3 bases: TGTGCCAGCAGCACCAGGCTTAGCACAGATACGCAGTATTTT.

This clonotype was found a few times. The chain joins TRBV6-5 to TRBJ1-6, with 7 bases lining up with TRBD1. Germline V gives CDR1 MNHEY, CDR2 SVGAGI. J was trimmed by 7 bases and V by 7 bases; bases with no gene match: 7. This CDR3 has 14 amino acids. DNA of the CDR3: TGTGCCAGCACAAAGGGGGCGCAGAATTCACCCCTCCACTTT. This gives the protein CASTKGAQNSPLHF.

This clonotype was picked up many times. The CDR3 here is CASSRRGGNEQFF. CDR3 sequence (DNA): TGTGCCAGCAGCCGCAGGGGCGGGAATGAGCAGTTCTTC. The chain links TRBV6-5 to TRBJ2-1; a weak D match, TRBD1 (6 bases). Per the germline V gene, CDR1 is MNHEY and CDR2 is SVGAGI. The CDR3 spans 13 residues. V lost 6 bases and J 7 bases, leaving 13 bases between the germline ends.

This rearrangement joins TRBV29-1 to TRBJ2-3; D uncertain. The germline CDR1 and CDR2 sequences are SQVTM and ANQGSEA. There are 13 residues in the CDR3. Trimming stripped 0 bases from V and 0 bases from J, with 4 bases between. The DNA of the CDR3 is TGCAGCGTTGAAGAGCGGAGCACAGATACGCAGTATTTT. It encodes CSVEERSTDTQYF.

This clonotype was observed at least ten times. The J gene is TRBJ2-2, the V gene TRBV7-2, with no clear D. Germline assignment: CDR1 SGHTA and CDR2 FQGNSA. V gave up 8 bases and J gave up 0 bases, with 10 bases separating them. The CDR3 runs to 14 residues. The CDR3 DNA reads as TGTGCCAGCGGCTACCTCGCGAACACCGGGGAGCTGTTTTTT. Residues: CASGYLANTGELFF.

The V gene is TRBV4-1, the J gene TRBJ2-7; 8 bases align to TRBD1. The CDR3 runs 14 residues. V gave up 5 bases and J gave up 2 bases; unmatched junction bases: 5. The germline gives CDR1 MGHRA, CDR2 YSYEKL. The CDR3 sequence: CASSFRTGTYEQYF. Here the CDR3 DNA reads TGCGCCAGCAGCTTCCGGACAGGGACCTACGAGCAGTACTTC.

This clonotype has a count of ten or more. The genes are TRBV30 and TRBJ1-4, with TRBD1 identical over 7 bases. Looked up from germline, CDR1 is GTSNPN and CDR2 is SVGIG (reference sequence). The CDR3 runs 14 residues. Trimming at V came to 4 bases and at J to 4 bases, leaving 6 bases not matched to a gene. The CDR3 region has the DNA TGTGCCTGGAACCGGGACAGCTATAATGAAAAACTGTTTTTT. Its protein is CAWNRDSYNEKLFF.

The CDR3 region has the DNA TGTGCCAGCCGGGTGGATTCTCACGACAAAGAGCAGTTCTTC. This encodes CASRVDSHDKEQFF. The gene calls are TRBV21-1 and TRBJ2-1. TRBV21-1 is a pseudogene segment. The CDR3 contains 14 residues.

This clonotype was counted between two and nine times. The chain uses TRBV28 and TRBJ1-6; the D gene is possibly TRBD1 (5 bases). The V end lost 5 bases, the J end lost 15 bases, and 14 bases lay between the germline ends. There are 12 residues in the CDR3. CDR1 is MDHEN and CDR2 is SYDVKM in the germline V gene. CDR3 nucleotides: TGTGCCAGCAGTCCGGCGGCGACAGTCCTCCACTTT. Amino acids: CASSPAATVLHF.

This clonotype was seen repeatedly, ten times or more. This chain connects TRBV18 to TRBJ1-1; 8 bases agree with TRBD1. This CDR3 contains 18 residues. J lost 0 bases, V lost 2 bases, and 11 bases had no gene match. Germline CDR1 reads KGHSH; CDR2 reads LQKENI. The CDR3 spells CASSPFEQGETLNTEAFF. CDR3 nucleotide sequence: TGTGCCAGCTCACCATTCGAACAGGGGGAGACCTTGAACACTGAAGCTTTCTTT.

The CDR3 coding sequence is TGTGCCAGCAGCCCGTCAGGGGCACGATACAATGAGCAGTTCTTC. Its translation is CASSPSGARYNEQFF. The V gene is TRBV7-9, the J gene TRBJ2-1, with D tentatively TRBD1 (6 bases). Germline assignment: CDR1 SEHNR and CDR2 FQNEAQ (reference sequence). Trimming left V 5 bases short and J 4 bases short, with 15 bases between. The CDR3 is made up of 15 amino acids.

This clonotype occurred a few times. The chain links TRBV6-2 or TRBV6-3 to TRBJ2-7; D not certain. The germline V gene encodes CDR1 MNHEY and CDR2 SVGEGT. V gave up 0 bases and J gave up 4 bases, with 10 bases separating them. CDR3 length: 14 amino acids. The CDR3 loop is CASSYSIGRYEQYF. The CDR3 coding sequence is TGTGCCAGCAGTTACTCGATAGGAAGGTACGAGCAGTACTTC.

This rearrangement joins TRBV29-1 to TRBJ2-2; the D gene is possibly TRBD1 (5 bases). This CDR3 region has 12 residues. Germline CDR1 reads SQVTM; CDR2 reads ANQGSEA. V was clipped by 6 bases and J by 4 bases, with 9 bases between them. CDR3 sequence: CSVRQSTGELFF. In DNA form, the CDR3 reads TGCAGCGTCCGACAGAGCACCGGGGAGCTGTTTTTT.

The chain carries TRBV3-1 and TRBJ2-5; 7 nucleotides line up with TRBD1. With 1 base clipped from V and 6 bases from J, the junction kept 5 bases outside the gene matches. Germline CDR1 reads LGHDT; CDR2 reads YNNKEL (reference sequence). The CDR3 totals 14 residues. CDR3 nucleotides: TGTGCCAGCAGCCAAGGACAGGGTCTTCAGACCCAGTACTTC. Amino acids: CASSQGQGLQTQYF.

This clonotype was counted ten times or more. The chain combines TRBV6-6 with TRBJ2-5; D may be TRBD1 or TRBD2 (5 bases each). Trimming pared 2 bases from V and 3 bases from J, leaving 10 bases between. Germline V gene lookup returns CDR1 MNHNY and CDR2 SVGAGI (reference sequence). This CDR3 contains 14 residues. As DNA, the CDR3 is TGTGCCAGCAGTTACGAGGGGCTAGAAGAGACCCAGTACTTC. Translated, it gives CASSYEGLEETQYF.

In its sample, this clonotype was seen many times. The chain is built from TRBV15 and TRBJ1-5; TRBD1 agrees at 7 bases. Germline V gene sequence: CDR1 LNHNV, CDR2 YYDKDF (reference sequence). J gave up 9 bases and V 0 bases, and 8 bases lay outside the gene matches. CDR3 length equals 15 residues. CDR3 sequence: CATSRDGDRDLPQHF. The CDR3 coding sequence is TGTGCCACCAGCAGAGATGGCGACAGGGATTTGCCCCAGCATTTT.

This clonotype showed up just a few times. The V call is TRBV11-2, the J call TRBJ2-7, with D maybe TRBD2 (6 bases). Germline V gene lookup returns CDR1 SGHAT and CDR2 FQNNGV. V was pared by 7 bases and J by 2 bases, with 15 bases between. This CDR3 is 14 amino acids long. CDR3 bases: TGTGCCAGCACCATAACTGGGGGGACCTACGAGCAGTACTTC. Its translation: CASTITGGTYEQYF. Supplemented by reference TRBV11-2 and TRBJ2-7, the full variable domain reads EAGVAQSPRYKIIEKRQSVAFWCNPISGHATLYWYQQILGQGPKLLIQFQNNGVVDDSQLPKDRFSAERLKGVDSTLKIQPAKLEDSAVYLCASTITGGTYEQYFGPGTRLTVT.

This clonotype was seen many times. The chain employs TRBV7-3 and TRBJ1-1; D might be TRBD1 (6 bases). The CDR3 is 15 amino acids. Germline V gives CDR1 SGHTA, CDR2 FQGTGA. Trimming pared 1 base from V and 2 bases from J, leaving 11 bases between. The CDR3 reads CASSLMGGINTEAFF. The CDR3 DNA reads as TGTGCCAGCAGCTTAATGGGGGGCATAAACACTGAAGCTTTCTTT.

The chain recombines TRBV7-2 with TRBJ2-7, with 10 bases aligning to TRBD2. CDR1 is SGHTA, CDR2 FQGNSA, per germline. With V trimmed by 4 bases and J by 6 bases, 12 bases remained unmatched. CDR3 size: 16 residues. CDR3 protein: CASSSIPGLAYVEQYF. For the CDR3, the DNA is TGTGCCAGCAGCTCCATTCCGGGACTAGCGTACGTCGAGCAGTACTTC.

This clonotype showed up just a few times. This sequence joins TRBV20-1 and TRBJ1-1, with D unresolved. The CDR3 is 14 amino acids. The V gene lost 6 bases and the J gene lost 4 bases, with 18 bases spanning the gap. Germline V lookup: CDR1 DFQATT, CDR2 SNEGSKA (reference sequence). This CDR3 is CSALVGSSATEAFF. DNA for the CDR3: TGCAGTGCCTTAGTCGGGTCCTCCGCCACTGAAGCTTTCTTT.